This record concerns one TCR beta chain sequence. Its antigen is unknown. The CDR3 covers 14 residues. Germline V gene data show CDR1 as ENHRY and CDR2 as SYGVKD. Trimming cost V 2 bases and J 5 bases; bases outside gene matches: 2. The method was immunoSEQ multiplex PCR; TCRdb's version includes in-frame clones alone and lacks a portion of them. Here the sample spans under 65,000 clones, 85% to 95% being singletons. This sample stems from a study of OX40 agonist ivuxolimab in advanced cancers. Study-wide findings and caveats: Dose levels from 0.1 to 3.0 mg/kg saw CD4+ and CD8+ blood T cells expand clonally by week 6.

The sequences come from CD4+ or CD8+ T cells sorted from blood, collected in a trial of the OX40 agonist ivuxolimab. The clonotype originates from an adult with an advanced solid tumor such as melanoma, head and neck, liver or kidney cancer. The chain carries TRBV10-3 and TRBJ1-4; TRBD1 aligns across 7 bases. CDR3 protein: CAISEGTENEKLFF. The CDR3 region has the DNA TGTGCCATCAGTGAGGGGACAGAAAATGAAAAACTGTTTTTT.